This T cell receptor beta chain is drawn from a study of OX40 agonist ivuxolimab in advanced cancers. Study-level information: As their treatment, patients were administered ivuxolimab, an agonistic anti-OX40 (CD134) antibody. Overall study results and limits: The antigen specificity of the peripheral T cells (those that were expanded) was not determined. Normalized T-cell clonal expansion was also low in some nonresponders.

Clones were read by immunoSEQ multiplex PCR, and TCRdb kept only the in-frame ones, dropping some. Of 20,000 to 30,000 clones in the sample, 60% to 80% were seen once. This clone appeared once. Antigen: not known. Trimming took 2 bases from V and 3 from J, leaving 5 bases between them. Germline V gene sequence: CDR1 MDHEN, CDR2 SYDVKM. This CDR3 comprises 12 residues. This specimen was CD4+ or CD8+ T cells sorted from blood, taken in a trial of the OX40 agonist ivuxolimab. The TCR was taken from an adult with an advanced solid tumor such as melanoma, head and neck, liver or kidney cancer. The V and J genes are TRBV28 and TRBJ2-7; D unresolved. The CDR3, as DNA: TGTGCCAGCAGTTTAAGACACTACGAGCAGTACTTC. This encodes CASSLRHYEQYF.